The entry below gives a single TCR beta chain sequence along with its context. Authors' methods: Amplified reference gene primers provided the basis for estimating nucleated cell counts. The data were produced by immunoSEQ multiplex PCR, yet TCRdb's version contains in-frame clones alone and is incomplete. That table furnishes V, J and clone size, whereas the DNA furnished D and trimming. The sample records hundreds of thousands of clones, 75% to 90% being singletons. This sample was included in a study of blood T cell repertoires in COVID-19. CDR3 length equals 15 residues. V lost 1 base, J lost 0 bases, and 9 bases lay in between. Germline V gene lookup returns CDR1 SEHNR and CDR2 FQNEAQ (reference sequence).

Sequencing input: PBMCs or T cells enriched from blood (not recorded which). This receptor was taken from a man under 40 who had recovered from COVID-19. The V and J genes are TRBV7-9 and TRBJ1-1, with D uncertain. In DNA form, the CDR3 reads TGTGCCAGCAGCTTAGAGCCGGGTATGAACACTGAAGCTTTCTTT. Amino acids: CASSLEPGMNTEAFF. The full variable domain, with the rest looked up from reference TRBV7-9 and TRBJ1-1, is DTGVSQNPRHKITKRGQNVTFRCDPISEHNRLYWYRQTLGQGPEFLTYFQNEAQLEKSRLLSDRFSAERPKGSFSTLEIQRTEQGDSAMYLCASSLEPGMNTEAFFGQGTRLTVV.